The rows below give T cell receptor beta chains drawn from one sample of a study of shared T cell receptors in the human thymus. Measured with immunoSEQ multiplex PCR; TCRdb has only the in-frame clones, and not every one. Among about 380,000 clones listed, approximately 95% were seen once. Sequenced input: thymocytes. These receptor sequences come from a human donor. Each CDR3 is given without its conserved first and last residue. The D gene is left open where the match is weak.

TRBV11-2 | TRBD2 | ASSPGLAGSQQF
TRBV29-1 | NA | SVARAQDQPQH
TRBV7-6 | NA | ASSLGFRTEQETQY
TRBV27 | NA | ASSRTPASYEQY
TRBV11-2 | TRBD1 | ASSCNLGQGYGYT
TRBV29-1 | NA | SALLAPHYEQY
TRBV7-2 | NA | ASSLGGHPSRSYEQY
TRBV12-2 | NA | ASRLIAGLGVPREQF
TRBV5-1 | NA | ASSLDTGTETYEQY
TRBV6-6 | NA | ASSYSGVISVEQY
TRBV4-3 | NA | ASSQDHEKRSQVSYNEQF
TRBV7-8 | TRBD1 | ASSRLVPTGKGLYNEQF
TRBV5-6 | TRBD1 | ASSFDRGKKLF
TRBV7-2 | NA | ASSARPAGSLNEQF
TRBV30 | TRBD2 | AWSVPSGREPEQF
TRBV7-2 | TRBD2 | ASSPGASGECSYNEQF
TRBV28 | TRBD1 | ASSGQGIRSNQPQH
TRBV19 | NA | ASSTSPADTYQPQH
TRBV27 | NA | ASSSLRDLRGYGYT
TRBV7-6 | TRBD1 | ASSFRQGASTGELF
TRBV7-6 | TRBD2 | ASSPHKGLAGGPGGEQY
TRBV7-2 | NA | ASSNGPGHRFEAF
TRBV19 | NA | ASSMGPDSGANVLT
TRBV21-1 | NA | ASSKRDRGKEDSYEQY
TRBV9 | NA | ASSLSSLAKNIQY
TRBV27 | TRBD2 | ASSLSGLAGGFHSYEQY
TRBV28 | TRBD1 | ASSSDRAEQY
TRBV28 | NA | ATASLRGEQF
TRBV5-1 | TRBD1 | ASSSATGLGNTIY
TRBV6-1 | NA | ASRGPDKGEYEQY
TRBV7-2 | TRBD2 | ASSSRTSGNQQETQY
TRBV15 | NA | ATSRGWPSSYNEQF
TRBV7-9 | NA | ASSSETQSYEQY
TRBV27 | NA | ASSSGGAYPPISYGYT
TRBV5-6 | NA | ASSGPGRAIIYEQY
TRBV7-9 | NA | ASSCGKASEKLF
TRBV27 | TRBD2 | ASSFKGTSGYQRGTNTQY
TRBV19 | TRBD2 | ASSLAGGSDTQY
TRBV7-9 | NA | ASSLVAGKGYT
TRBV23-1 | NA | ASSHFLPTLAIVLSQRY
TRBV4-2 | NA | ASSQVDLGTPRDTQY
TRBV7-9 | NA | ASSPSAHGYT
TRBV5-6 | NA | ASSLAPLAGKAQRDGYT
TRBV7-2 | TRBD1 | ASRIPGQGGPNTEAF
TRBV6-5 | TRBD1 | ASSYKRGLDIQY
TRBV27 | NA | ASSNRRAGELF
TRBV11-2 | TRBD2 | ASSTLDTGTSGPTDTQY
TRBV18 | NA | ASSPGRTNQPQH
TRBV2 | NA | ASSDGPPANYGYT
TRBV7-9 | NA | ASSQTGVGTDTQY
TRBV14 | NA | ASSPPGVGPSYEQY
TRBV15 | NA | ATSSRGLGGLEDEQY
TRBV7-2 | TRBD2 | ASSLAWSGVRRRNSSYEQY
TRBV5-4 | NA | ASSRGPFDYSHGEQY
TRBV6-5 | NA | ASSYGGKTQY
TRBV28 | NA | ASRPPRPPGYNEQF
TRBV14 | NA | ASSVHTGISAEAF